A few counts support the clone carrying this TCR beta chain. Antigen: not known. Germline assignment: CDR1 SQVTM and CDR2 ANQGSEA. The V and J ends lost 0 bases and 7 bases respectively, with 9 bases between them. CDR3 length equals 12 residues. TCRdb recomputed calls from the 5' RACE reads with MiXCR, one row per CDR3 protein. The sample consists of roughly 200,000 distinct CDR3 sequences, roughly 15% of them appearing once. The sample is drawn from a study of identical twins. Study conclusions and caveats: Cord blood beta clonotypes present at high abundance carried fewer insertions; no such pattern appeared in memory repertoires.

This sample also appeared in a second study, on T cells expressing NK-cell markers. From that report: Sequencing covered eight donors, seven HCMV-seropositive and one seronegative. Of the CD8+ T cells in about 6 donors, roughly 1.0-7.5% belonged to dominant NKG2C+ clonotypes. One observes that, in several donors, these clonotypes were also the leading ones within the CD3+CD56-NKG2C+ fraction.

Source material: CD8+ T cells sorted from blood. The sequence was collected from a young woman in good health. The rearrangement uses TRBV29-1 and TRBJ1-2; D is unresolved. As DNA, the CDR3 is TGCAGCGTTGAAGATCGCGGTGGTGGCTACACCTTC. This sequence encodes CSVEDRGGGYTF. Drawing the rest from reference TRBV29-1 and TRBJ1-2, the complete variable domain is SAVISQKPSRDICQRGTSLTIQCQVDSQVTMMFWYRQQPGQSLTLIATANQGSEATYESGFVIDKFPISRPNLTFSTLTVSNMSPEDSSIYLCSVEDRGGGYTFGSGTRLTVV.